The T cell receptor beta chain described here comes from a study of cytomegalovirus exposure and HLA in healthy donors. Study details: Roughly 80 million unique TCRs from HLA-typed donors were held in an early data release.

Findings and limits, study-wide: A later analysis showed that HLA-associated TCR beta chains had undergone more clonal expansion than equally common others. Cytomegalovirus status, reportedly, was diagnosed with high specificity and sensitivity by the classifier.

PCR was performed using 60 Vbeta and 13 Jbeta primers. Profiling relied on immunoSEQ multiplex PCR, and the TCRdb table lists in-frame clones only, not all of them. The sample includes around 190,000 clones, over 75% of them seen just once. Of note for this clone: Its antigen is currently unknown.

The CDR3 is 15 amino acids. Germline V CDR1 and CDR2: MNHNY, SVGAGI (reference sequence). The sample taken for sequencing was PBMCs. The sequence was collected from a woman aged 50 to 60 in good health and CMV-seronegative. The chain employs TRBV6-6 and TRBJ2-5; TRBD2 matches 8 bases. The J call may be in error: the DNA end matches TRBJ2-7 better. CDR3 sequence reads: CASSYSKRGNYEQYF. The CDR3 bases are TGTGCCAGCAGTTACTCGAAGCGGGGGAACTACGAGCAGTACTTC.